This TCR beta chain was obtained from a study of response to subunit inactivated influenza vaccine. One entry per CDR3 protein results from TCRdb running MiXCR on the RT-PCR reads. The repertoire has about 520,000 distinct CDR3 sequences, roughly 25% of them found once; the top ten carry 1.9%. V gave up 0 bases and J gave up 6 bases, with 15 bases separating them. CDR3 size: 15 residues. In germline, CDR1 is LNHNV, CDR2 YYDKDF (reference sequence). This clonotype was detected only a few times. The chain joins TRBV15 to TRBJ2-7, with D hard to call. Material: CD4+ T cells sorted from PBMCs, obtained 4 to 6 days after vaccination. This clonotype was sampled from a man aged 45-65 years who received an inactivated influenza vaccine. This CDR3 is CATSRDGRELFEQYF. CDR3 sequence (DNA): TGTGCCACCAGCAGAGATGGTAGGGAACTATTCGAGCAGTACTTC.